Sequencing of this T cell receptor (beta chain) was carried out in a study of T cells in Graves' hyperthyroidism and ophthalmopathy. Study-wide background: Before treatment of any kind, peripheral blood was taken at initial diagnosis.

Amplification of TCR beta CDR3 regions used RNA as the template. When the TCR CDR3 underwent first-round RT-PCR, the HTBI primer set was used. TCRdb recomputed calls from the multiplex PCR reads with MiXCR, one row per CDR3 protein. The sample has about 100,000 distinct CDR3 sequences; roughly 15% are singletons. CDR3 length equals 15 residues. V was trimmed by 4 bases and J by 0 bases, leaving 12 bases between them. This clonotype came up many times. Sequencing was performed on blood. The sequence derives from a woman between 45 and 60 years old with Graves' hyperthyroidism. The chain carries TRBV12-3 or TRBV12-4 and TRBJ1-1; no definite D call. The chain's CDR3 is CASSSRVAMNTEAFF. DNA of the CDR3: TGTGCCAGCAGTTCAAGGGTGGCCATGAACACTGAAGCTTTCTTT.